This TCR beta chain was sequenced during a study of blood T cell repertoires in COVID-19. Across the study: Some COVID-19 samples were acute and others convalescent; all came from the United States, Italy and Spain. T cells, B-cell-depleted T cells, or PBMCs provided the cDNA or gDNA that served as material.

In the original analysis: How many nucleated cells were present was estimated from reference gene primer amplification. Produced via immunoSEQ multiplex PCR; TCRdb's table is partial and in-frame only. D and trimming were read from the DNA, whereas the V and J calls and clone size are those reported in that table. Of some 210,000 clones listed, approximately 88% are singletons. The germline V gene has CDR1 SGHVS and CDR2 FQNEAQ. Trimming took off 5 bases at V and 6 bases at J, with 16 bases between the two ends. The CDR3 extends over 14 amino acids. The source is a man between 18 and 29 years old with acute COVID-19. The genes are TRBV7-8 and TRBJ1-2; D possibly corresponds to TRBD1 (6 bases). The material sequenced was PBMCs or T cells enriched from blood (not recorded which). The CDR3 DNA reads TGTGCCAGCAGCCGTATGGCAGGGGCAGATGGCTACACCTTC. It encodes CASSRMAGADGYTF.